This is a list of T cell receptor beta chains from one sample in a study of blood T cell repertoires in COVID-19. The repertoire was sequenced with immunoSEQ multiplex PCR; TCRdb's copy has only in-frame clones and lacks some. The table records tens of thousands of clones, 65% to 85% of them present only once. Sequencing used peripheral blood. The receptor source for this set is a human donor with active or convalescent COVID-19. The donor label of this sample is uncertain. Each CDR3 is given with its conserved first and last residue. A D gene is named only where the DNA matches it firmly. Some rows have no size entry. The others give once, few or many, or a class for an expanded clone.

v_gene	d_gene	abundance	len	j_gene	CDR3nt	CDR3aa
TRBV6-4	NA	NA	14	TRBJ2-5	TGTGCCAGCAGCCTGGGGGGACCCCAAGAGACCCAGTACTTC	CASSLGGPQETQYF
TRBV11-2	NA	NA	19	TRBJ2-6	TGTGCCAGCAGCCTCACCCCGACAGGTTGGAACTCTGGGGCCAACGTCCTGACTTTC	CASSLTPTGWNSGANVLTF
TRBV19	NA	NA	15	TRBJ2-3	TGTGCCAGTAGTTTTCTAGCGCGTAAGGGAGATACGCAGTATTTT	CASSFLARKGDTQYF
TRBV5-5	NA	NA	17	TRBJ2-2	TGTGCCAGCAGCTGGGGGCAGACGACTAGCCGGTCCGGGGAGCTGTTTTTT	CASSWGQTTSRSGELFF
TRBV2	TRBD1	NA	15	TRBJ2-4	TGTGCCAGCACTCCTAGGGGGCTAGCCAAAAACATTCAGTACTTC	CASTPRGLAKNIQYF
TRBV5-6	TRBD1	NA	13	TRBJ1-2	TGTGCCAGCAGCGATACAGGGGGCAATGGCTACACCTTC	CASSDTGGNGYTF
TRBV28	TRBD1	NA	14	TRBJ1-2	TGTGCCAGCGGCTCGGACAGGGCCGGTAGGGGCTACACCTTC	CASGSDRAGRGYTF
TRBV18	NA	NA	17	TRBJ2-7	TGTGCCAGCTCACCACCGATGCCAGGTCAAAGCCTCTACGAGCAGTACTTC	CASSPPMPGQSLYEQYF
TRBV28	TRBD1	once	16	TRBJ1-5	TGTGCCAGCAGTTCCCCGGGACAGGGGACCCATCAGCCCCAGCATTTT	CASSSPGQGTHQPQHF
TRBV3-1/TRBV3-2	TRBD1	NA	14	TRBJ1-5	TGTGCCAGCAGCCGGGGACAGTCCAATCAGCCCCAGCATTTT	CASSRGQSNQPQHF
TRBV11-3	NA	NA	13	TRBJ1-1	TGTGCCAGCAGCTCAGACACGCGCACTGAAGCTTTCTTT	CASSSDTRTEAFF
TRBV19	NA	NA	15	TRBJ2-6	TGTGCCAGTACCAAGACGGACACTGGGGCCAACGTCCTGACTTTC	CASTKTDTGANVLTF
TRBV19	NA	once	14	TRBJ2-7	TGTGCCAGGCCGACTTACAGGAGCTCCTACGAGCAGTACTTC	CARPTYRSSYEQYF
TRBV27	TRBD2	NA	16	TRBJ2-3	TGTGCCAGCAGTTTATTAGCGGGAGGGCACACAGATACGCAGTATTTT	CASSLLAGGHTDTQYF
TRBV7-2	TRBD1	NA	15	TRBJ1-6	TGTGCCAGCAGCCAGAAGACAGGGGGTAATTCACCCCTCCACTTT	CASSQKTGGNSPLHF